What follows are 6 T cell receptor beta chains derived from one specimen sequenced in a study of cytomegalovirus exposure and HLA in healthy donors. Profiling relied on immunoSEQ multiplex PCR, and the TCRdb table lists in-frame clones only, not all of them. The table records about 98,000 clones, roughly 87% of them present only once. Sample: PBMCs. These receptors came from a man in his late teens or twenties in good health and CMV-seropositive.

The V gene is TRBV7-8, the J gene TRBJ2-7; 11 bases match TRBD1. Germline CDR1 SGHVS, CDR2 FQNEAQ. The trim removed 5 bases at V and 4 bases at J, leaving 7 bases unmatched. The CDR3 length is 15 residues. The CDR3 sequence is CASSEGQGAGYEQYF. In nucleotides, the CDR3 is TGTGCCAGCAGCGAAGGACAGGGGGCGGGTTACGAGCAGTACTTC.

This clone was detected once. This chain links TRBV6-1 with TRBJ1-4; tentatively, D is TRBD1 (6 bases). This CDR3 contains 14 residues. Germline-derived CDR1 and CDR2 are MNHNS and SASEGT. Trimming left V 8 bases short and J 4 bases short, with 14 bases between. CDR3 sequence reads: CASRGGGVNEKLFF. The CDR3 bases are TGTGCCAGCCGCGGGGGGGGCGTTAATGAAAAACTGTTTTTT.

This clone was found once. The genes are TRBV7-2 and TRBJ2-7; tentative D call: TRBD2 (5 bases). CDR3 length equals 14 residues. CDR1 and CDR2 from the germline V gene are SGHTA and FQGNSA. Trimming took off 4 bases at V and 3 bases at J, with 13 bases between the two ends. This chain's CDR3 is CASSSRAGLYEQYF. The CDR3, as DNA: TGTGCCAGCAGCTCCCGGGCCGGACTCTACGAGCAGTACTTC.

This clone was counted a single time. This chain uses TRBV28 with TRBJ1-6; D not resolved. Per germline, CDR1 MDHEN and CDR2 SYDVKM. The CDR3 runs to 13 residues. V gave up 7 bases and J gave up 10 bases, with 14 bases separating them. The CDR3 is CASMGRLSSPLHF. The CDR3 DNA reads TGTGCCAGCATGGGCAGGTTAAGCTCACCCCTCCACTTT.

In DNA, the CDR3 is TGTGCCAGCAGCTTATTGGGACTACCGACCTCCTACGAGCAGTACTTC. It codes for CASSLLGLPTSYEQYF. The chain is built from TRBV7-2 and TRBJ2-7, with 7 nucleotides matching TRBD2. CDR3 length equals 16 residues. The V segment lost 2 bases and the J segment 0 bases; nucleotides outside the gene matches: 7. The V gene's germline CDR1 is SGHTA and CDR2 FQGNSA.

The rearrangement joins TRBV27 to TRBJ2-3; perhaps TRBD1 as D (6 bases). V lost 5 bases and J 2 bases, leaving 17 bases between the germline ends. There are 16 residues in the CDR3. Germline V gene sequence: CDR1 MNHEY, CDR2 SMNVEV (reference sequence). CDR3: CASSRTGFGATDTQYF. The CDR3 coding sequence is TGTGCCAGCAGTCGAACAGGGTTCGGCGCCACAGATACGCAGTATTTT.